The 24 T cell receptor beta chains listed next were all sequenced from one sample in a study of low-dose radiotherapy and immunotherapy resistance in tumors. Covering alpha and beta chains, TRAV- and TRBV-specific primers were used for the first-strand cDNA. Amplification of TCRs used a constant-region primer and V-primer adapter for about 20 PCR cycles. TCRdb recomputed calls from the reads with MiXCR, one row per CDR3 protein. The repertoire holds 75,000 to 95,000 distinct CDR3 sequences, 20% to 25% seen once, with roughly 13% in the top ten. As for time point: after trial treatment. Treatment meaning: LDRT plus nivolumab, ipilimumab, low-dose cyclophosphamide and aspirin (RACIN trial). The sequencing here drew on PBMCs, taken after low-dose radiotherapy plus immunotherapy. The receptor set was obtained from a female donor with ovarian cancer.

Turning to this clonotype: This is likely an artifact of a read error, given a far larger clone one base away. The chain links TRBV28 to TRBJ2-7; 8 nucleotides line up with TRBD1. In germline, CDR1 is MDHEN, CDR2 SYDVKM. Trimming at V came to 2 bases and at J to 7 bases, leaving 16 bases not matched to a gene. This CDR3 region has 17 residues. CDR3 sequence: CASSLLGLGQGDNEQYF. In DNA form, the CDR3 reads TGTGCCAGCAGTTTACTTGGACTCGGACAGGGTGATAATGAGCAGTACTTC.

V gene TRBV5-1 combines with J gene TRBJ2-1, with D perhaps TRBD2 (5 bases). Germline CDR1 reads SGHRS; CDR2 reads YFSETQ. V was pared by 6 bases and J by 5 bases, with 21 bases between. This CDR3 comprises 16 residues. The CDR3 bases are TGCGCCAGCACCAAGGAACGCCCCGGCGGGCACAATGAGCAGTTCTTC. Encoded protein: CASTKERPGGHNEQFF.

Notes on this clonotype: With only one base between it and a far larger clone, this is likely a read error. The chain employs TRBV6-6 and TRBJ2-5; the D gene could be TRBD1 or TRBD2 (5 bases each). The closer fit of TRBJ2-1 to the DNA end suggests the J call may be wrong. This CDR3 has 15 amino acids. From germline, CDR1 is MNHNY and CDR2 SVGAGI (reference sequence). In DNA, the CDR3 is TGTGCCAGCAGTTACCTAAGGGACCCAGCCGGTGAGCAGTTCTTC. It translates to CASSYLRDPAGEQFF.

This clonotype has ten or more counts. The chain recombines TRBV7-2 with TRBJ2-5; 10 bases agree with TRBD2. The V gene end was trimmed by 0 bases and the J gene end by 2 bases; junction bases not matched to a gene: 3. The CDR3 spans 16 residues. Germline V gene sequence: CDR1 SGHTA, CDR2 FQGNSA. The DNA of the CDR3 is TGTGCCAGCAGCTTAGCCCTAGCGGGAGTGCAAGAGACCCAGTACTTC. Translation gives CASSLALAGVQETQYF.

This clonotype was found many times. The chain employs TRBV10-3 and TRBJ2-2, with D hard to call. V was clipped by 5 bases and J by 7 bases, with 14 bases between them. Per germline, CDR1 ENHRY and CDR2 SYGVKD. This CDR3 is built from 14 residues. CDR3 in DNA: TGTGCCATCAGTAGCGTCTCCACCAGCGGGGAGCTGTTTTTT. Translated: CAISSVSTSGELFF.

This clonotype was counted ten times or more. The V and J genes are TRBV5-1 and TRBJ1-1; D ambiguous. Germline V gene lookup returns CDR1 SGHRS and CDR2 YFSETQ. The V end lost 2 bases, the J end lost 0 bases, and 8 bases lay between the germline ends. The CDR3 has 14 amino acids. DNA for the CDR3: TGCGCCAGCAGCTTCAGCATGATGAACACTGAAGCTTTCTTT. Translated: CASSFSMMNTEAFF.

As regards this clonotype: A much larger clonotype is one base distant, so this may be a read error. The chain carries TRBV29-1 and TRBJ1-2; tentative D call: TRBD1 (5 bases). The CDR3 runs 14 residues. The germline V gene has CDR1 SQVTM and CDR2 ANQGSEA. The V gene lost 0 bases and the J gene lost 6 bases, with 14 bases spanning the gap. CDR3 amino acids: CSVEEQGSGDGYTF. CDR3 in DNA: TGCAGCGTTGAAGAGCAGGGATCGGGCGATGGCTACACCTTC.

This clonotype has ten or more counts. V is TRBV11-2 and J is TRBJ2-5; D is ambiguous. V was pared by 6 bases and J by 5 bases, with 19 bases between. The CDR3 covers 15 residues. From germline, CDR1 is SGHAT and CDR2 FQNNGV. The CDR3, as DNA: TGTGCCAGCAGTCCATCCCTAGACGGTATGGAGACCCAGTACTTC. Translated: CASSPSLDGMETQYF.

This clonotype has ten or more counts. The gene calls are TRBV7-9 and TRBJ2-5; D unclear. The V gene lost 6 bases and the J gene lost 4 bases, with 24 bases spanning the gap. The V gene's germline CDR1 is SEHNR and CDR2 FQNEAQ (reference sequence). The CDR3 consists of 17 residues. The CDR3 spells CASRAAQVELRRETQYF. DNA of the CDR3: TGTGCCAGCAGGGCGGCGCAAGTAGAATTGAGAAGAGAGACCCAGTACTTC.

The chain is built from TRBV27 and TRBJ1-2; 9 bases are shared with TRBD1. With 6 bases clipped from V and 8 bases from J, the junction kept 7 bases outside the gene matches. The CDR3 is 13 residues long. CDR1 and CDR2 (germline): MNHEY, SMNVEV (reference sequence). The CDR3 sequence is CASRPTGGLGYTF. CDR3 nucleotides: TGTGCCAGCAGACCTACAGGGGGCTTGGGCTACACCTTC.

Only a few counts were recorded for this clonotype. The chain has TRBV24-1 and TRBJ2-3; the D gene could be TRBD1 or TRBD2 (5 bases each). The CDR3 runs 13 residues. The V gene's germline CDR1 is KGHDR and CDR2 SFDVKD. V gave up 5 bases and J gave up 1 base, with 6 bases separating them. In DNA form, the CDR3 reads TGTGCCACCAGTGTGGGGGGCACAGATACGCAGTATTTT. Translation: CATSVGGTDTQYF.

This clonotype was seen many times. The V and J genes are TRBV18 and TRBJ1-2; D is unclear. V was pared by 5 bases and J by 0 bases, with 7 bases between. The length of the CDR3 is 13 residues. Germline CDR1 and CDR2: KGHSH and LQKENI. This chain's CDR3 is CASSSTPNYGYTF. DNA for the CDR3: TGTGCCAGCTCAAGCACACCTAACTATGGCTACACCTTC. Based on the CDR3 plus reference TRBV18 and TRBJ1-2, the full variable domain is NAGVMQNPRHLVRRRGQEARLRCSPMKGHSHVYWYRQLPEEGLKFMVYLQKENIIDESGMPKERFSAEFPKEGPSILRIQQVVRGDSAAYFCASSSTPNYGYTFGSGTRLTVV.

This clonotype was counted at least ten times. The V and J genes are TRBV29-1 and TRBJ1-5; no reliable D call. The V gene lost 4 bases and the J gene lost 6 bases, with 10 bases spanning the gap. The CDR3 is 12 amino acids. The germline V gene has CDR1 SQVTM and CDR2 ANQGSEA. The CDR3 sequence is CSVGMGSQPQHF. The CDR3 nucleotides are TGCAGCGTTGGTATGGGTAGTCAGCCCCAGCATTTT.

The sample holds many counts of this clonotype. V gene TRBV20-1 combines with J gene TRBJ1-6; possible D gene TRBD1, 5 bases. With 5 bases removed from V and 5 bases from J, the gap between germline ends came to 10 bases. CDR3 length equals 13 residues. In germline, CDR1 is DFQATT, CDR2 SNEGSKA (reference sequence). Written as DNA, the CDR3 is TGCAGTGCTTCCGGGACCGATAATTCACCCCTCCACTTT. The encoded protein is CSASGTDNSPLHF.

The chain has TRBV19 and TRBJ2-3; 7 nucleotides line up with TRBD1. CDR3 length: 16 residues. With 4 bases clipped from V and 0 bases from J, the junction kept 7 bases outside the gene matches. CDR1 and CDR2 (germline): LNHDA, SQIVND (reference sequence). CDR3 loop: CASSKGQPPSTDTQYF. The CDR3 DNA follows: TGTGCCAGTAGTAAGGGACAGCCACCGAGCACAGATACGCAGTATTTT.

The table lists this clonotype with a few counts. The V call is TRBV7-8, the J call TRBJ1-1, with D perhaps TRBD1 (5 bases). The V and J ends lost 5 bases and 0 bases respectively, with 10 bases between them. CDR1 SGHVS and CDR2 FQNEAQ come from the germline V gene. CDR3 length: 14 residues. CDR3 nucleotide sequence: TGTGCCAGCAGCCCAGACAGACTGAACACTGAAGCTTTCTTT. Encoded protein: CASSPDRLNTEAFF.

This clonotype was found many times. V gene TRBV29-1 combines with J gene TRBJ1-4; no clear D. The CDR3 is made up of 13 amino acids. Germline CDR1 reads SQVTM; CDR2 reads ANQGSEA. V was pared by 4 bases and J by 8 bases, with 14 bases between. CDR3 protein: CSVVRLGGEKLFF. CDR3 bases: TGCAGCGTTGTCAGACTAGGTGGAGAAAAACTGTTTTTT.

This clonotype appeared many times. This CDR3 is CASTSGRSPTYNEQFF. The CDR3 coding sequence is TGTGCCAGCACTAGCGGGAGATCCCCAACTTACAATGAGCAGTTCTTC. The chain is built from TRBV6-2 or TRBV6-3 and TRBJ2-1; TRBD2 agrees at 10 bases. Trimming at V came to 7 bases and at J to 4 bases, leaving 10 bases not matched to a gene. The CDR3 length is 16 residues. The germline gives CDR1 MNHEY, CDR2 SVGEGT.

The table lists this clonotype with many counts. V is TRBV18 and J is TRBJ2-1, with 12 bases fitting TRBD2. CDR1 KGHSH and CDR2 LQKENI come from the germline V gene. J lost 6 bases, V lost 3 bases, and 6 bases had no gene match. This CDR3 has 16 amino acids. The CDR3: CASSPGLAGMSNEQFF. The CDR3 region has the DNA TGTGCCAGCTCACCCGGACTAGCGGGAATGAGCAATGAGCAGTTCTTC.

This clonotype is medium-sized within its sample. The chain is built from TRBV5-1 and TRBJ2-1; 7 bases map to TRBD2. The CDR3 is 15 amino acids. The germline CDR1 and CDR2 sequences are SGHRS and YFSETQ. J was trimmed by 4 bases and V by 1 base; bases with no gene match: 5. For the CDR3, the DNA is TGCGCCAGCAGCTTGCCGGCTAGCGGATACAATGAGCAGTTCTTC. Translating gives CASSLPASGYNEQFF.

This clonotype was seen at least ten times. Here the CDR3 reads CASSPGGAAGNTIYF. CDR3 sequence (DNA): TGTGCCAGCAGTCCCGGGGGGGCGGCTGGAAACACCATATATTTT. The chain is built from TRBV6-2 or TRBV6-3 and TRBJ1-3; the D gene is possibly TRBD1 (6 bases). Per germline, CDR1 MNHEY and CDR2 SVGEGT. The germline V and J ends were trimmed by 5 bases and 2 bases, with 13 bases remaining between them. The CDR3 extends over 15 amino acids.

This clonotype was seen at least ten times. The chain joins TRBV7-9 to TRBJ2-1, with D maybe TRBD2 (6 bases). The V end was cut by 3 bases, the J end by 9 bases, with 12 bases between. The germline V gene encodes CDR1 SEHNR and CDR2 FQNEAQ (reference sequence). The CDR3 has 13 residues. CDR3 DNA sequence: TGTGCCAGCAGCTTCGTTGGGGGGACTGAGCAGTTCTTC. This gives the protein CASSFVGGTEQFF. Complete variable domain (other parts from reference TRBV7-9 and TRBJ2-1): DTGVSQNPRHKITKRGQNVTFRCDPISEHNRLYWYRQTLGQGPEFLTYFQNEAQLEKSRLLSDRFSAERPKGSFSTLEIQRTEQGDSAMYLCASSFVGGTEQFFGPGTRLTVL.

This clonotype was counted at least ten times. This rearrangement joins TRBV5-1 to TRBJ1-1, with 9 bases identical to TRBD1. CDR3 size: 16 residues. CDR1 SGHRS and CDR2 YFSETQ come from the germline V gene. Unmatched junction bases numbered 5, after V lost 1 base and J lost 1 base. In nucleotides, the CDR3 is TGCGCCAGCAGCTTGCAAGGGACAGGGTCGAACACTGAAGCTTTCTTT. It specifies CASSLQGTGSNTEAFF.

At least ten counts were recorded for this clonotype. The V and J genes are TRBV7-2 and TRBJ1-1; perhaps TRBD1 as D (5 bases). Trimming shortened V by 3 bases and J by 2 bases, and 10 bases separated the two germline ends. The CDR3 has 14 amino acids. CDR1 is SGHTA and CDR2 is FQGNSA in the germline V gene. The CDR3 nucleotides read TGTGCCAGCAGCTTGGTGACAGTAAACACTGAAGCTTTCTTT. Translation: CASSLVTVNTEAFF.